The present T cell receptor beta chain was sequenced within a study of PD-L1 blockade in urothelial cancer. Looking at the study overall: When patients started atezolizumab in 2014, it was given at 1,200 mg intravenously every 3 weeks. Analysis of blood occurred 3 weeks (second dose) and 6 weeks after treatment start.

The sample holds one count of this clone. CDR3 length: 13 residues. V was clipped by 0 bases and J by 6 bases, with 10 bases between them. From germline, CDR1 is SGHDT and CDR2 YYEEEE. Repertoires were generated with immunoSEQ multiplex PCR, while TCRdb's copy carries only in-frame clones and drops some. The sample has more than 45,000 clones, 80% to 90% seen once. Time point specified: peripheral blood 6 weeks after treatment start. Pretreatment sampling and on-treatment sampling together yielded between 1 and 8 samples for each patient. The sample was PBMCs, taken around atezolizumab (anti-PD-L1) treatment. The rearrangement joins TRBV5-6 to TRBJ2-7, with a weak D call TRBD1 (6 bases). This receptor was obtained from a man aged 65 to 85 with urothelial cancer. The CDR3 here is CASSLAKGGEQYF. CDR3 coding DNA: TGTGCCAGCAGCTTGGCAAAAGGGGGCGAGCAGTACTTC.